The clone carrying this T cell receptor beta chain was seen only a few times. Its antigen is unknown. PCR involved 60 Vbeta and 13 Jbeta primers. Sequencing was performed with immunoSEQ multiplex PCR; in TCRdb, only in-frame clones are kept and a portion is missing. The repertoire includes about 150,000 clones, 65% to 85% of them detected once, and about 1.2% sits in the top ten. This entry is derived from a study of cytomegalovirus exposure and HLA in healthy donors. Study observations and caveats: In vitro data verified a few CMV-associated chains as specific for CMV antigens.

The CDR3 length is 15 residues. From germline, CDR1 is SGHTA and CDR2 FQGTGA. Trimming took 3 bases from V and 0 from J, leaving 6 bases between them. The J gene is TRBJ2-6, the V gene TRBV7-3, with D hard to call. Input material: PBMCs. This sequence was found in a boy between 2 and 10 years old in good health and CMV-seronegative. The CDR3 loop reads CASSFFHSGANVLTF. CDR3 bases: TGTGCCAGCAGCTTTTTCCACTCTGGGGCCAACGTCCTGACTTTC.